Listed here is a single T cell receptor (beta chain). Its binding antigen is unknown. No base qualities exist here, and no much larger clone lies one base off it. Patients with ophthalmopathy had moderately to severely active disease, with a Clinical Activity Score of 3 or more, a NOSPECS grade of 4 or more, and a disease duration of less than 3 months. Patients with other autoimmune diseases, uncontrolled infections, pregnancy or lactation were excluded. Clinical symptoms, serum thyroxine, TRAb, thyroid ultrasound and orbital computed tomography were used for diagnosis. PBMCs were isolated from around 10 ml of fresh peripheral blood by Ficoll-Paque density gradient centrifugation. Trizol reagent was used to extract the total RNA, and its quality was then checked on an Agilent 2100 Bioanalyzer. For repertoire sequencing, the TCR beta CDR3 regions were amplified from RNA transcripts. The first round was an RT-PCR using HTBI primers with the Qiagen OneStep RT-PCR kit, and this first round was followed by a second-round multiplex PCR, then size selection and purification. The libraries underwent paired-end sequencing with 100 bp reads on an Illumina HiSeq2000. Concerning the study's data processing: Reads were processed with SOAPnuke, discarding reads with adapters, uncalled bases, mean Phred below 15, or no exact constant-primer or identifier match. COPE v1.2.5 was used to merge high-quality paired reads. Each unique nucleotide sequence was defined as a clonotype, and clonotypes were aligned to IMGT TRB V, D and J references with MiTCR v1.1. The analysis was limited to V-J combinations with a frequency above 0.0001, which together covered 98% to 99.2% of repertoires. For each V-J combination, a TCR clonal expansion and chaos score was defined as the ratio of F50 clonal expansion to chaos observed in the TCRdist matrix. Features were reduced by Welch's t-statistics and random forest to roughly 14 V-J combinations, which fed a naive Bayes classifier. Thyroid-blood repertoire similarity was quantified with the Morisita-Horn index. The public reads were reanalyzed by TCRdb: fastp trimming at Q25, MiXCR alignment, in-frame beta chains only. Identical CDR3 proteins give one entry, which carries the most common genes and DNA. TCRdb's processing, not the study's, gives the V and J calls here. The sample table records more than 550,000 distinct CDR3 sequences; about 40% of these occur just once. The ten largest clones take up 3% to 4% of the sample.

V loses 3 bases of germline sequence and J loses 4 bases, and the interval between the two ends is 6 bases. The germline V gene encodes CDR1 DFQATT and CDR2 SNEGSKA (reference sequence). CDR3 length: 11 amino acids, cysteine to phenylalanine. The kept DNA is CDR3 alone, 33 bases in frame from the first base. This entry comes from a study of Graves' ophthalmopathy and Graves' hyperthyroidism listed by TCRdb under 2018. For the wider study: Peripheral blood was collected at initial diagnosis, prior to any treatment. Following sample collection, hyperthyroidism patients were given methimazole at a starting dose of 30 mg daily, and ophthalmopathy patients were given high-dose intravenous methylprednisolone. A discovery set of 95 to 100 patients (around 44 ophthalmopathy, some 58 stable hyperthyroidism) was enrolled to explore V-J signatures distinguishing ophthalmopathy from hyperthyroidism. The study used TCR beta repertoire signatures to distinguish Graves' ophthalmopathy from Graves' hyperthyroidism and to predict progression to ophthalmopathy. An independent validation cohort comprised roughly 20 hyperthyroidism patients and roughly 15 patients who later progressed from hyperthyroidism to ophthalmopathy. In a handful of hyperthyroidism patients, the T-cell repertoire of thyroid tissue was compared with the T-cell repertoire of blood. In total, around 130 blood samples were TCR-sequenced: 40 to 45 ophthalmopathy, some 75 hyperthyroidism and roughly 17 hyperthyroidism-to-ophthalmopathy patients.

General conclusions and limits of the study: In validation, the model predicted ophthalmopathy progression with about 71% sensitivity and roughly 78% specificity; some 13 predicted patients were CT-confirmed with GO in a median of approximately 6.5 months. Most expanded thyroid clonotypes with frequency above 0.001 were also detected in blood, suggesting blood repertoires may reflect the thyroid immune response. No statistical method was used to set the sample size in advance, and the investigators knew which group each participant was assigned to. Ophthalmopathy was separated from stable hyperthyroidism by the 13-signature model with around 89% sensitivity and roughly 82% specificity in cross-validation and with 80%/75% in the test set.

Sequencing was carried out using peripheral blood. The sequence came from an adult man with Graves' ophthalmopathy. Recombination joined TRBV20-1 with TRBJ1-2; the D gene remains uncertain. The CDR3 reads CSASVAYGYTF. The nucleotides are TGCAGTGCTAGTGTGGCCTATGGCTACACCTTC.